This T cell receptor beta chain was retrieved from a study of identical twins. The donors were all healthy and Caucasian. V shed 3 bases and J shed 4 bases, with 18 bases lying between them. The CDR3 is made up of 17 amino acids. Germline CDR1 MNHEY, CDR2 SMNVEV (reference sequence). TCRdb passed the 5' RACE reads through MiXCR, listing each CDR3 protein once. The sample shows hundreds of thousands of distinct CDR3 sequences, 21% of them seen only once. This clonotype was found a few times. The antigen is unknown. General study points: Researchers reported excess low generation probability among twin-shared out-of-frame alpha sequences.

This sample also appeared in a second study, on T cells expressing NK-cell markers. That work states: Obtained from sorted CD3+CD56+NKG2C+, CD3+CD56+NKG2C- and CD3+CD56-NKG2C+ T cells were the TCR beta repertoires.

The receptor was isolated from a woman younger than 30 in good health. V is TRBV27 and J is TRBJ2-2; D is unresolved. Sequenced material: PBMCs. The CDR3 DNA reads TGTGCCAGCAGTTTGTCCCTAGTGGTAGGGCTCACCGGGGAGCTGTTTTTT. Translating gives CASSLSLVVGLTGELFF.